These 27 T cell receptor beta chains were sequenced from one sample in a study of human T cells and chemical hapten exposure. TCRdb itself ran the RACE reads through MiXCR, one entry per CDR3 protein. Of 75,000 to 95,000 distinct CDR3 sequences listed, roughly 12% are singletons. Time point in this sample: patch test 1, 2 weeks after DPC sensitization. Treatment here: therapeutic diphenylcyclopropenone sensitization with weekly scalp DPC. Sequencing used whole blood, obtained in connection with sensitization to the hapten diphenylcyclopropenone (DPC). Receptors were obtained from a woman aged 55-70 years with alopecia areata. Some clones in this sample may be carry-over from other donors' samples.

This clonotype was counted a few times. The chain combines TRBV2 with TRBJ2-3, with 10 bases lining up with TRBD2. Per germline, CDR1 SNHLY and CDR2 FYNNEI. The CDR3 runs to 17 residues. Losses at the gene ends were 10 bases for V and 2 bases for J; bases not matched to a gene: 15. Here the CDR3 DNA reads TGTGCCACCTCTCCCCTTCTAGCGGGGGTCCTCACAGATACGCAGTATTTT. It translates to CATSPLLAGVLTDTQYF.

In this sample, this clonotype turned up many times. V usage is TRBV12-3 or TRBV12-4 and J usage is TRBJ2-3; tentative D call: TRBD2 (5 bases). Deletions cut 3 bases from V and 1 base from J, with 8 bases between. The CDR3 runs 14 residues. DNA for the CDR3: TGTGCCAGCAGTTTTCGAGCGGGCACAGATACGCAGTATTTT. Translating gives CASSFRAGTDTQYF.

The rearrangement joins TRBV20-1 to TRBJ1-5; possibly TRBD1 for D (5 bases). This CDR3 has 16 amino acids. Germline loops: CDR1 DFQATT, CDR2 SNEGSKA (reference sequence). V was cut by 0 bases and J by 2 bases, with 14 bases left in between. The CDR3 DNA reads TGCAGTGCTAGAGATAGCGGCAGGGCAGGCAATCAGCCCCAGCATTTT. It yields the protein CSARDSGRAGNQPQHF.

At least ten counts were recorded for this clonotype. The chain is built from TRBV3-1 and TRBJ1-6; TRBD1 aligns across 11 bases. Germline V gene sequence: CDR1 LGHDT, CDR2 YNNKEL (reference sequence). V was pared by 4 bases and J by 10 bases, with 3 bases of the junction left unmatched. The CDR3 is 14 amino acids. CDR3 residues: CASSPGQGGSPLHF. The CDR3 coding sequence is TGTGCCAGCAGCCCGGGACAGGGGGGGTCACCCCTCCACTTT.

This clonotype was found many times. The J gene is TRBJ2-7, the V gene TRBV2, with D unresolved. The length of the CDR3 is 16 residues. Trimming took 9 bases from V and 3 from J, leaving 24 bases between them. In germline, CDR1 is SNHLY, CDR2 FYNNEI. The CDR3 here is CASNLNPTGSNYEQYF. The CDR3 DNA follows: TGTGCCAGTAACCTAAACCCCACCGGCAGTAACTACGAGCAGTACTTC.

A word on this clonotype: The junction departs from germline at one end; a sequencing error may be responsible. The chain couples TRBV3-1 to TRBJ1-6; D not certain. Germline V gene data show CDR1 as LGHDT and CDR2 as YNNKEL (reference sequence). The CDR3 covers 15 residues. CDR3 residues: CASSQVGSYNSPLQF. CDR3 bases: TGTGCCAGCAGCCAAGTAGGGAGTTATAATTCACCCCTCCAGTTT.

This clonotype has a handful of counts. The chain links TRBV27 to TRBJ1-5; weak D call: TRBD1 (5 bases). The CDR3 extends over 12 amino acids. CDR1 and CDR2 (germline): MNHEY, SMNVEV (reference sequence). Trimming cost V 5 bases and J 8 bases, with 10 bases left between them. CDR3 amino acids: CASSGGLEPQHF. CDR3 DNA: TGTGCCAGCAGTGGGGGTCTGGAGCCCCAGCATTTT.

V is TRBV29-1 and J is TRBJ1-1; no clear D. Germline CDR1 is SQVTM and CDR2 is ANQGSEA. The CDR3 loop spans 13 amino acids. V lost 0 bases to trimming and J lost 4 bases, with 9 bases between them. The CDR3 loop reads CSVEETLATEAFF. The CDR3 DNA reads TGCAGCGTTGAAGAGACACTGGCCACTGAAGCTTTCTTT.

This clonotype appeared many times. The V and J genes are TRBV4-2 and TRBJ1-5; D gene uncertain. Between the trimmed V and J ends, which lost 0 bases and 0 bases, there was a span of 6 bases. Germline V gene lookup returns CDR1 LGHNA and CDR2 YNFKEQ. The CDR3 is made up of 15 amino acids. The DNA for the CDR3 is TGTGCCAGCAGCCAAGAAAGATATAGCAATCAGCCCCAGCATTTT. Translating gives CASSQERYSNQPQHF.

This clonotype was counted ten times or more. The chain carries TRBV10-2 and TRBJ2-1; TRBD1 matches 8 bases. This CDR3 has 15 residues. CDR1 WSHSY and CDR2 SAAADI come from the germline V gene. The junction had 7 bases not matched to a gene; V was cut back by 6 bases and J by 3 bases. CDR3 DNA: TGCGCCAGCAGCCCCGGACAGGGTCTCTACAATGAGCAGTTCTTC. Amino acid sequence: CASSPGQGLYNEQFF.

This clonotype was picked up many times. This chain connects TRBV6-4 to TRBJ2-3; no clear D. V was pared by 3 bases and J by 1 base, with 11 bases between. CDR3 length: 15 amino acids. From germline, CDR1 is MRHNA and CDR2 SNTAGT. The CDR3 region is CASSENPARTDTQYF. The DNA of the CDR3 is TGTGCCAGCAGTGAAAATCCGGCCCGCACAGATACGCAGTATTTT.

This clonotype has at least ten counts. The chain uses TRBV5-1 and TRBJ1-6; 8 nucleotides align to TRBD1. CDR1 SGHRS and CDR2 YFSETQ come from the germline V gene. The ends lost 3 bases at V and 7 bases at J; junction bases unmatched: 3. The CDR3 is made up of 14 amino acids. The CDR3 nucleotides read TGCGCCAGCAGCTACAGGGGGTCGAATTCACCCCTCCACTTT. It specifies CASSYRGSNSPLHF. Together with reference TRBV5-1 and TRBJ1-6, the CDR3 gives the full variable domain: KAGVTQTPRYLIKTRGQQVTLSCSPISGHRSVSWYQQTPGQGLQFLFEYFSETQRNKGNFPGRFSGRQFSNSRSEMNVSTLELGDSALYLCASSYRGSNSPLHFGNGTRLTVT.

The chain uses TRBV29-1 and TRBJ1-2; possible D gene TRBD1, 6 bases. Germline CDR1 SQVTM, CDR2 ANQGSEA. The V and J ends lost 4 bases and 6 bases respectively, with 9 bases between them. The CDR3 extends over 11 amino acids. CDR3 residues: CSVGTGNGYTF. The CDR3 DNA is TGCAGCGTTGGAACAGGGAATGGCTACACCTTC.

The sample holds many counts of this clonotype. V and J are TRBV10-2 and TRBJ1-2; D ambiguous. The V gene's germline CDR1 is WSHSY and CDR2 SAAADI. The CDR3 totals 13 residues. Trimming pared 7 bases from V and 5 bases from J, leaving 14 bases between. In DNA form, the CDR3 reads TGCGCCAGCACGATGTCCCTCGGATATGGCTACACCTTC. Residues: CASTMSLGYGYTF.

This chain's CDR3 is CASSFYRNTEAFF. The CDR3 DNA sequence: TGTGCCAGCAGTTTTTATCGGAACACTGAAGCTTTCTTT. The V call is TRBV12-3 or TRBV12-4, the J call TRBJ1-1, with D unclear. This CDR3 has 13 amino acids. The V gene lost 3 bases and the J gene lost 1 base, with 6 bases spanning the gap.

This clonotype was counted between two and nine times. The genes are TRBV3-1 and TRBJ2-7, with 13 bases lining up with TRBD2. Germline CDR1 is LGHDT and CDR2 is YNNKEL (reference sequence). V shed 4 bases and J 3 bases; nucleotides not matched to a gene: 9. The CDR3 is 17 residues long. CDR3 sequence: CASSPPSGTSGVYEQYF. DNA of the CDR3: TGTGCCAGCAGCCCCCCTTCCGGGACTAGCGGGGTCTACGAGCAGTACTTC.

In this sample, this clonotype turned up a few times. The genes are TRBV4-1 and TRBJ1-2; D ambiguous. The germline CDR1 and CDR2 sequences are MGHRA and YSYEKL. The CDR3 has 13 residues. V lost 0 bases to trimming and J lost 5 bases, with 7 bases between them. CDR3 amino acids: CASSQDRTYGYTF. The CDR3 DNA sequence: TGCGCCAGCAGCCAAGACCGCACTTATGGCTACACCTTC.

This clonotype was detected only a few times. The J gene is TRBJ1-2, the V gene TRBV19; D may be TRBD1 (5 bases). The CDR3 has 16 amino acids. V shed 2 bases and J shed 0 bases, with 13 bases lying between them. Germline lookup yields CDR1 LNHDA and CDR2 SQIVND (reference sequence). The CDR3, as DNA: TGTGCCAGTAGTATAAATCTCCGACAGTCTAACTATGGCTACACCTTC. Its protein is CASSINLRQSNYGYTF.

This clonotype has just a few counts. The chain joins TRBV29-1 to TRBJ2-7; D is possibly TRBD2 (6 bases). The CDR3 runs to 12 residues. V was trimmed by 6 bases and J by 0 bases, leaving 9 bases between them. The germline gives CDR1 SQVTM, CDR2 ANQGSEA. The CDR3 region has the DNA TGCAGCGTATCCGGGAGCTCCTACGAGCAGTACTTC. Translation gives CSVSGSSYEQYF.

The V and J genes are TRBV20-1 and TRBJ1-5; tentatively, D is TRBD1 (6 bases). Trimming shortened V by 6 bases and J by 7 bases, and 16 bases separated the two germline ends. Germline V CDR1 and CDR2: DFQATT, SNEGSKA (reference sequence). The CDR3 length is 13 residues. CDR3 sequence: CSAPQGLNQPQHF. For the CDR3, the DNA is TGCAGTGCCCCCCAGGGGCTAAACCAGCCCCAGCATTTT.

The rearrangement joins TRBV10-1 to TRBJ1-1; 7 bases map to TRBD1. J was trimmed by 8 bases and V by 8 bases; bases with no gene match: 11. CDR3 length: 13 residues. Germline CDR1 reads WNHNN; CDR2 reads SYGVQD (reference sequence). CDR3 DNA sequence: TGCGCCAGCTCGAGAAACCAGGGGGGCGAAGCTTTCTTT. Translation gives CASSRNQGGEAFF.

Ten or more counts support this clonotype. The chain's CDR3 is CASSPLGKGIDTQYF. The DNA of the CDR3 is TGTGCCAGCAGTCCGCTGGGAAAGGGGATAGATACGCAGTATTTT. The chain couples TRBV27 to TRBJ2-3, with a tentative D call TRBD1 (5 bases). The CDR3 has 15 residues. The germline V gene encodes CDR1 MNHEY and CDR2 SMNVEV (reference sequence). V shed 5 bases and J shed 5 bases, with 17 bases lying between them.

V usage is TRBV3-1 and J usage is TRBJ1-4; D remains ambiguous. Trimming took off 3 bases at V and 8 bases at J, with 16 bases between the two ends. Germline V gives CDR1 LGHDT, CDR2 YNNKEL (reference sequence). This CDR3 comprises 15 residues. In DNA form, the CDR3 reads TGTGCCAGCAGCCAGTACAGAGTTTCAGGAGAAAAACTGTTTTTT. Protein sequence: CASSQYRVSGEKLFF.

Many counts were recorded for this clonotype. The chain couples TRBV30 to TRBJ2-3, with D unclear. Trimming cost V 3 bases and J 3 bases, with 10 bases left between them. The CDR3 totals 13 residues. From germline, CDR1 is GTSNPN and CDR2 SVGIG (reference sequence). The CDR3, as DNA: TGTGCCTGGAGCCCCCCGGCTACAGATACGCAGTATTTT. This codes for CAWSPPATDTQYF.

The gene calls are TRBV7-3 and TRBJ2-6; D ambiguous. V shed 4 bases and J shed 0 bases, with 4 bases lying between them. Per the germline V gene, CDR1 is SGHTA and CDR2 is FQGTGA. The CDR3 extends over 14 amino acids. The CDR3 nucleotides are TGTGCCAGCAGCTCTGCCTCTGGGGCCAACGTCCTGACTTTC. Protein sequence: CASSSASGANVLTF.

The rearrangement joins TRBV2 to TRBJ2-7; no clear D. Germline lookup yields CDR1 SNHLY and CDR2 FYNNEI. There are 13 residues in the CDR3. The germline V and J ends were trimmed by 3 bases and 3 bases, with 9 bases remaining between them. The CDR3 nucleotides are TGTGCCAGCAGTGAGGCGGTAATCTACGAGCAGTACTTC. Protein: CASSEAVIYEQYF. The full variable domain, completed using reference TRBV2 and TRBJ2-7, is EPEVTQTPSHQVTQMGQEVILRCVPISNHLYFYWYRQILGQKVEFLVSFYNNEISEKSEIFDDQFSVERPDGSNFTLKIRSTKLEDSAMYFCASSEAVIYEQYFGPGTRLTVT.

This clonotype was counted at least ten times. J is TRBJ2-5 and V is TRBV12-3 or TRBV12-4; 7 nucleotides align to TRBD2. The CDR3 spans 14 residues. After removal of 3 bases from V and 9 bases from J, the junction contained 10 bases not matched to a gene. Here the CDR3 DNA reads TGTGCCAGCAGTTTGGGCGGGGGAGTGGGGTCCCAGTACTTC. Its translation is CASSLGGGVGSQYF.